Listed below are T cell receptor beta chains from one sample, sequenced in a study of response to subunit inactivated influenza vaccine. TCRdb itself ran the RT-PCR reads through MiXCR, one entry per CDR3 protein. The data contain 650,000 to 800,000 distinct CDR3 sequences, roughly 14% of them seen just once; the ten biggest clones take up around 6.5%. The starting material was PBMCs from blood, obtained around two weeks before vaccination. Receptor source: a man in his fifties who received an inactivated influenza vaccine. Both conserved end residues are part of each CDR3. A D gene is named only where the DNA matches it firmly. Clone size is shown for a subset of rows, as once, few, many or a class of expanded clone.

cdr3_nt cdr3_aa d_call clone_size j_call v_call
TGTGCCAGCAGACGCGGGACAAATTCCTACAATGAGCAGTTCTTC CASRRGTNSYNEQFF . few TRBJ2-1 TRBV3-1
TGTGCCAGCACCATCGGACAGATGAATCAAAACACTGAAGCTTTCTTT CASTIGQMNQNTEAFF . . TRBJ1-1 TRBV12-3/TRBV12-4
TGTGCCAGCAGTGACCCCGGCGGCCGTAAGGGAGAAAAACTGTTTTTT CASSDPGGRKGEKLFF . few TRBJ1-4 TRBV2
TGTGCCAGCACCTCCGGAGGAGAGTACGAGCAGTACTTC CASTSGGEYEQYF . many TRBJ2-7 TRBV6-1
TGCAGCGTGGACGGGACTAGCGGGAGGGGGGATACGCAGTATTTT CSVDGTSGRGDTQYF TRBD2 many TRBJ2-3 TRBV29-1
TGTGCCAGCAGCGTAAGGACAGGGGACACCGGGGAGCTGTTTTTT CASSVRTGDTGELFF TRBD1 . TRBJ2-2 TRBV5-5
TGTGCCAGCAGTTATCGCCCAGGACTAGCGGCGAATGAGCAGTTCTTC CASSYRPGLAANEQFF TRBD2 . TRBJ2-1 TRBV6-5
TGTGCCAGCAGTTTATACAGAACCAACACCGGGGAGCTGTTTTTT CASSLYRTNTGELFF . many TRBJ2-2 TRBV28
TGTGCCAGCAGCCAGTGGGGGGGATCCTACGAGCAGTACTTC CASSQWGGSYEQYF TRBD2 few TRBJ2-7 TRBV7-2
TGTGCCAGCAGCCCCGTCGGACAGGGGGCTTTCTTT CASSPVGQGAFF TRBD1 . TRBJ1-1 TRBV7-9
TGTGCCTGGAGTGTATTCCCGTTCCGGGACAGTAACCAAGAGACCCAGTACTTC CAWSVFPFRDSNQETQYF TRBD1 few TRBJ2-5 TRBV30
TGCAGCGTTGCAGGGGACAGGGGGCGGTTGGTCTACGAGCAGTACTTC CSVAGDRGRLVYEQYF TRBD1 . TRBJ2-7 TRBV29-1
TGTGCCAGCAGCTTCCGTGGACAGCCACGCACAGATACGCAGTATTTT CASSFRGQPRTDTQYF . few TRBJ2-3 TRBV7-2